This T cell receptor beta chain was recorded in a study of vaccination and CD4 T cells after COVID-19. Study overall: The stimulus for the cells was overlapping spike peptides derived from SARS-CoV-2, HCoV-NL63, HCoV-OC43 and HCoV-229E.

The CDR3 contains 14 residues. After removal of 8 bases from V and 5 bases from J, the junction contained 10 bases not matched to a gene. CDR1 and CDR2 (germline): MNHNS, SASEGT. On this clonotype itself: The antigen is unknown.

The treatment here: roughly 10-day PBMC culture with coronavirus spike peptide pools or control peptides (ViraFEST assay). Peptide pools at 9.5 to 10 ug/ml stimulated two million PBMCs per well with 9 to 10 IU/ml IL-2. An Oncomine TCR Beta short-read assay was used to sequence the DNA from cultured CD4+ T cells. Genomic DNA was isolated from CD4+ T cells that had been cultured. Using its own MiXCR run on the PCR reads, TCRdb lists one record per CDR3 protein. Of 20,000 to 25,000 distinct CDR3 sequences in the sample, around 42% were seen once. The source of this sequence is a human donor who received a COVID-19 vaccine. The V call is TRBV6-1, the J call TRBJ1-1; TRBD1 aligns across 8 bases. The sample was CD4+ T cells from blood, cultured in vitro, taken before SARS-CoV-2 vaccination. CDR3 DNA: TGTGCCAGCCTGGACGACAGGGGTGGGACTGAAGCTTTCTTT. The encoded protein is CASLDDRGGTEAFF.